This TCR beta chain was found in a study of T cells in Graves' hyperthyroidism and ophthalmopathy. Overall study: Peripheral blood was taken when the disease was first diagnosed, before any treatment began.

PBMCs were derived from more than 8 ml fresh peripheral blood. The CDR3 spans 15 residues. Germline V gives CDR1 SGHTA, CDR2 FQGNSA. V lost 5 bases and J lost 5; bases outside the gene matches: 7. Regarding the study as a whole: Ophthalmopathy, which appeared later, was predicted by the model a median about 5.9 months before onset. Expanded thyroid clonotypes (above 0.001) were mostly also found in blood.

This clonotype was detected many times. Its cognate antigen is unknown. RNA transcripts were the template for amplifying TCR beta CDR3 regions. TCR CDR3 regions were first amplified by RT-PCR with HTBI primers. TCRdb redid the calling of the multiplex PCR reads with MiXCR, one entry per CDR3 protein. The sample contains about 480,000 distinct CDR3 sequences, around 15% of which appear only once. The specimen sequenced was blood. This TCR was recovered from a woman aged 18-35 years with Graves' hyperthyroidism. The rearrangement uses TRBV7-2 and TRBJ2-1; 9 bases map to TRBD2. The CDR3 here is CASSPVAGAHNEQFF. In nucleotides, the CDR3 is TGTGCCAGCAGCCCTGTAGCGGGAGCCCACAATGAGCAGTTCTTC.